This TCR beta chain was sequenced for a study of graft-versus-host responses after intestinal transplantation. The table came from immunoSEQ multiplex PCR; TCRdb's copy has only in-frame clones and leaves some out. The sample includes tens of thousands of clones, 80% to 95% seen only once; the top ten take approximately 0.5%. Trimming removed 9 bases from V and 12 bases from J, with 14 bases in between. The CDR3 is made up of 10 amino acids. Per germline, CDR1 WNHNN and CDR2 SYGVQD (reference sequence). In the case of this clone: Its matching antigen is unknown.

The chain links TRBV10-1 to TRBJ1-2; D is unclear. The source was unstimulated CD8+ T cells sorted from spleen or lymph node cells, collected before intestinal transplant. The origin of this receptor is a human donor who received an intestinal transplant. The CDR3: CARVGNWHTF. CDR3 nucleotide sequence: TGCGCCAGGGTCGGGAATTGGCACACCTTC.